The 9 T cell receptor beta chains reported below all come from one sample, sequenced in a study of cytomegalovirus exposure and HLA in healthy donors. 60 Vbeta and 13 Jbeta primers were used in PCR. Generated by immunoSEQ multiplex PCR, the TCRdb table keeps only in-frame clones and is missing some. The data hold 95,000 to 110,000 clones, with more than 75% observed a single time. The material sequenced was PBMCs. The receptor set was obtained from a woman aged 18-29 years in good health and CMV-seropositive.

CDR3 sequence reads: CASSLWAGPGETQYF. In nucleotides, the CDR3 is TGCGCCAGCAGCTTGTGGGCAGGGCCGGGAGAGACCCAGTACTTC. This chain links TRBV5-1 with TRBJ2-5; D is perhaps TRBD1 (5 bases). The CDR3 contains 15 residues. The germline V gene has CDR1 SGHRS and CDR2 YFSETQ. V was trimmed by 1 base and J by 4 bases, leaving 14 bases between them. Looking up the rest from reference TRBV5-1 and TRBJ2-5 gives the full variable domain: KAGVTQTPRYLIKTRGQQVTLSCSPISGHRSVSWYQQTPGQGLQFLFEYFSETQRNKGNFPGRFSGRQFSNSRSEMNVSTLELGDSALYLCASSLWAGPGETQYFGPGTRLLVL.

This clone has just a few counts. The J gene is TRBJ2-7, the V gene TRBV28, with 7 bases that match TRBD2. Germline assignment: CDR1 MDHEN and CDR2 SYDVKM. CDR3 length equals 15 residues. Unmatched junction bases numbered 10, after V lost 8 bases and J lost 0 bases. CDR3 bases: TGTGCCAGCTCCAGAAGCGGGAAGAGCTCCTACGAGCAGTACTTC. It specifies CASSRSGKSSYEQYF.

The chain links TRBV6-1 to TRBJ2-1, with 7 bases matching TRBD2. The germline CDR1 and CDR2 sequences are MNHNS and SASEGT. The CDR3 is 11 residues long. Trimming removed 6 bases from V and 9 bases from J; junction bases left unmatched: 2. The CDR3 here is CASRGTIEQFF. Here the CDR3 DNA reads TGTGCCAGCAGGGGGACTATTGAGCAGTTCTTC.

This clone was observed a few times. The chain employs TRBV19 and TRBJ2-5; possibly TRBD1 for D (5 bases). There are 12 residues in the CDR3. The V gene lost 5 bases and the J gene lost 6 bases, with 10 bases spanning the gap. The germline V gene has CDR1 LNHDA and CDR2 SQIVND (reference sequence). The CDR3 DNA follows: TGTGCCAGTAGTCCCCAGGGAAAGACCCAGTACTTC. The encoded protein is CASSPQGKTQYF.

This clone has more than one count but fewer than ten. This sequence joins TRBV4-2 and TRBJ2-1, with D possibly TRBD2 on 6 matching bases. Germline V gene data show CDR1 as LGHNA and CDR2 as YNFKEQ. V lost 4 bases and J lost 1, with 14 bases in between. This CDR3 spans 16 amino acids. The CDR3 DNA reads TGTGCCAGCAGCCCCGAGGAGGGAGGATCCTACAATGAGCAGTTCTTC. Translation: CASSPEEGGSYNEQFF.

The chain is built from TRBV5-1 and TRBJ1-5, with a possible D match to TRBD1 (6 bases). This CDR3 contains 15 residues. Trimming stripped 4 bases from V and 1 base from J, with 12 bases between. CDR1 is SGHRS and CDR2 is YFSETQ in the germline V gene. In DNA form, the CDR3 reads TGCGCCAGCAGCCTGGATGGACAGAGCAATCAGCCCCAGCATTTT. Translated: CASSLDGQSNQPQHF. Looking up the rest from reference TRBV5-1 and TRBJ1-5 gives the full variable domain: KAGVTQTPRYLIKTRGQQVTLSCSPISGHRSVSWYQQTPGQGLQFLFEYFSETQRNKGNFPGRFSGRQFSNSRSEMNVSTLELGDSALYLCASSLDGQSNQPQHFGDGTRLSIL.

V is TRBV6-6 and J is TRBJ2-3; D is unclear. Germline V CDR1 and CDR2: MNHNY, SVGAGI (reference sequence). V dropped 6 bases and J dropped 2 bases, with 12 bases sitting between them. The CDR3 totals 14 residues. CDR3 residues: CASRSVSHTDTQYF. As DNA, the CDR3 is TGTGCCAGCAGGTCCGTTAGCCACACAGATACGCAGTATTTT.

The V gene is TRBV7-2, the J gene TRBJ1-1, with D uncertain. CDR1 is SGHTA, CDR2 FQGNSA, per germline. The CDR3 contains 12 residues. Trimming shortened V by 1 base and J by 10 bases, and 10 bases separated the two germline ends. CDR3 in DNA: TGTGCCAGCAGCTTAGAAGTAGCTGCAGCTTTCTTT. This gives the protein CASSLEVAAAFF.

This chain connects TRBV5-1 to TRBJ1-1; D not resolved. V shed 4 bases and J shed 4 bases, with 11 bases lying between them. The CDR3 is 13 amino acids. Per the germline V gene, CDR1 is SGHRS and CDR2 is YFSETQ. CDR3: CASSTVGSTEAFF. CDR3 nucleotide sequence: TGCGCCAGCAGCACGGTCGGGAGCACTGAAGCTTTCTTT.